The sequence of this T cell receptor (beta chain) was determined in a study of blood T cell repertoires in COVID-19. Study information: Samples taken during acute and convalescent COVID-19 were collected in the United States, Italy and Spain. The cDNA or gDNA used as material had been derived from T cells, B-cell-depleted T cells, or PBMCs.

The germline gives CDR1 SGHTA, CDR2 FQGNSA. The CDR3 is 14 amino acids. V lost 5 bases, J lost 10 bases, and 9 bases stayed unmatched. As processed by the authors: Reference gene primer amplification in the assay estimated nucleated cell counts. Method: immunoSEQ multiplex PCR; TCRdb's copy keeps in-frame clones and lacks some. V, J and clone size derive from that table, while D and trimming were established from the DNA sequence. Of 200,000 to 250,000 clones in the sample, 70% to 90% were seen once. The chain has TRBV7-2 and TRBJ2-1; TRBD2 matches 9 bases. The TCR was taken from a man aged 30 to 45 who had recovered from COVID-19. Sequenced sample: peripheral blood. The CDR3 reads CASSPPGLAIEQFF. CDR3 sequence (DNA): TGTGCCAGCAGCCCTCCGGGACTAGCCATCGAGCAGTTCTTC.